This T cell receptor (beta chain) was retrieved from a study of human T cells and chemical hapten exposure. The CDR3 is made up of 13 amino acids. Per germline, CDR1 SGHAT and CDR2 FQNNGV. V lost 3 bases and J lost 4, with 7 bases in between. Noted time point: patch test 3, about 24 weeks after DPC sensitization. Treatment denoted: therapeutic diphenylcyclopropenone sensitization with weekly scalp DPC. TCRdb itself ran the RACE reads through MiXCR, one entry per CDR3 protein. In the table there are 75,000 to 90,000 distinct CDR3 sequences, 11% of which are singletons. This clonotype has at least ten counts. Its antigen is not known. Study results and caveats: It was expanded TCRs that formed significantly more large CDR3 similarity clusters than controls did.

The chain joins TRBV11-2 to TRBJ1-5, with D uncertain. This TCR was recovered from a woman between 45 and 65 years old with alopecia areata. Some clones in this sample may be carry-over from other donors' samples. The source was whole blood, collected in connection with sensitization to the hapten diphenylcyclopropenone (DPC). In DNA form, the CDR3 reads TGTGCCAGCAGCTTGGACGGTAATCAGCCCCAGCATTTT. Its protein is CASSLDGNQPQHF. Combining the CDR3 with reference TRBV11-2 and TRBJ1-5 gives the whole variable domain EAGVAQSPRYKIIEKRQSVAFWCNPISGHATLYWYQQILGQGPKLLIQFQNNGVVDDSQLPKDRFSAERLKGVDSTLKIQPAKLEDSAVYLCASSLDGNQPQHFGDGTRLSIL.